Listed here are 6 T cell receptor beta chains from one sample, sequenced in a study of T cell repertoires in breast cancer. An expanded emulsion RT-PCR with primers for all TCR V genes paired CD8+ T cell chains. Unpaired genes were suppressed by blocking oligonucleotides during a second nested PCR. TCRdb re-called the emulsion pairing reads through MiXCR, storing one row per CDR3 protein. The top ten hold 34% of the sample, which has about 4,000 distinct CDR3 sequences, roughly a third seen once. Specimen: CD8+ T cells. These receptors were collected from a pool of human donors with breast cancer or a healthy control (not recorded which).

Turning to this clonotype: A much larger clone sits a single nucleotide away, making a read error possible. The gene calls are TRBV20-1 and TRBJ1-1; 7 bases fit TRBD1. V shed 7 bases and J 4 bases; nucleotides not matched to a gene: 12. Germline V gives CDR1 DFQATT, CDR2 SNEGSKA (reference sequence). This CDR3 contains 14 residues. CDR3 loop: CSVHTGTASTEAFF. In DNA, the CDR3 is TGCAGTGTCCACACCGGGACAGCGAGCACTGAAGCTTTCTTT.

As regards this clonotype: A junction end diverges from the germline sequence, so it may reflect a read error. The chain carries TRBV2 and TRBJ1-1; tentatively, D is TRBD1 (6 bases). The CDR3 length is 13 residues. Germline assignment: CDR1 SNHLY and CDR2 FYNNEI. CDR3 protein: CTSSTNGQTEAFF. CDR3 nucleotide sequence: TGTACCAGCAGTACCAACGGACAGACTGAAGCTTTCTTT.

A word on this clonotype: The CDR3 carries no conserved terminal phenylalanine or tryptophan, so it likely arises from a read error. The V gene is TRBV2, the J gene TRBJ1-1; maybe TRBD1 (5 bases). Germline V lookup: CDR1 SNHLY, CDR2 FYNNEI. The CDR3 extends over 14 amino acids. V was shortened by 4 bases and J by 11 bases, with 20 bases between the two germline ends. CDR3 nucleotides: TGTGCCAGCAGTGGGGGGATGCTGAACACTGCCGCTTTCTTG. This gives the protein CASSGGMLNTAAFL.

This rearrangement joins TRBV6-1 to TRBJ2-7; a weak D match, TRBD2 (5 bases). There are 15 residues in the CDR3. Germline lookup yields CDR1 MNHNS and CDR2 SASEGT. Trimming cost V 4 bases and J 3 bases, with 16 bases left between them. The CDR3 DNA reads TGTGCCAGCAGTGGGGGTGGCGGAGGTCTCTACGAGCAGTACTTC. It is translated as CASSGGGGGLYEQYF.

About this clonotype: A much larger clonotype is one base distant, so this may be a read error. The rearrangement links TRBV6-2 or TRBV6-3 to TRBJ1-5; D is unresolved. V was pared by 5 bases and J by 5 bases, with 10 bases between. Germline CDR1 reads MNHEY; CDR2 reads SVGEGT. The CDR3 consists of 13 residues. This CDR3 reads CASSLGWDQPQHF. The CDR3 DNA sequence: TGTGCCAGCAGTCTAGGATGGGATCAGCCCCAGCATTTT.

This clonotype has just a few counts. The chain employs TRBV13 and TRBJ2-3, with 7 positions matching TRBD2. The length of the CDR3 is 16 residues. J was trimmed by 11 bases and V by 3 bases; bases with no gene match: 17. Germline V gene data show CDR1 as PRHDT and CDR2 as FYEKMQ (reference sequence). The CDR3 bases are TGTGCCAGCAGCTTTGGTCGGCTAGCGGCGGTAGGAGGGCAGTATTTT. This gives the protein CASSFGRLAAVGGQYF.